One sample yielded the 8 T cell receptor beta chains listed below, sequenced in a study of T cell responses to AZD1222 COVID-19 vaccine. Sequencing used immunoSEQ multiplex PCR; TCRdb keeps in-frame clones, though not all of them. The sample records 100,000 to 130,000 clones, about 90% being singletons. Here the sequenced sample was peripheral blood, taken on day 0 of AZD1222 vaccination. These receptors all come from an adult in good health.

This clone was seen only once. The V call is TRBV7-6, the J call TRBJ1-1; D unclear. Trimming pared 2 bases from V and 4 bases from J, leaving 14 bases between. Germline lookup yields CDR1 SGHVS and CDR2 FNYEAQ. This CDR3 has 15 residues. The CDR3 spells CASSLFQGFGTEAFF. In nucleotides, the CDR3 is TGTGCCAGCAGCTTATTTCAAGGTTTTGGCACTGAAGCTTTCTTT. The whole variable domain, filled in from reference TRBV7-6 and TRBJ1-1, reads GAGVSQSPRYKVTKRGQDVALRCDPISGHVSLYWYRQALGQGPEFLTYFNYEAQQDKSGLPNDRFSAERPEGSISTLTIQRTEQRDSAMYRCASSLFQGFGTEAFFGQGTRLTVV.

The sample holds one count of this clone. This sequence joins TRBV18 and TRBJ1-2; 8 bases fit TRBD1. There are 15 residues in the CDR3. Trimming removed 3 bases from V and 7 bases from J; junction bases left unmatched: 10. In germline, CDR1 is KGHSH, CDR2 LQKENI. CDR3 loop: CASSPDGQGALGYTF. CDR3 nucleotide sequence: TGTGCCAGCTCACCTGATGGTCAGGGGGCGCTTGGCTACACCTTC. Looking up the rest from reference TRBV18 and TRBJ1-2 gives the full variable domain: NAGVMQNPRHLVRRRGQEARLRCSPMKGHSHVYWYRQLPEEGLKFMVYLQKENIIDESGMPKERFSAEFPKEGPSILRIQQVVRGDSAAYFCASSPDGQGALGYTFGSGTRLTVV.

The chain combines TRBV15 with TRBJ2-1, with D uncertain. This CDR3 has 12 residues. Germline V gives CDR1 LNHNV, CDR2 YYDKDF (reference sequence). V lost 0 bases and J 7 bases, leaving 4 bases between the germline ends. As DNA, the CDR3 is TGTGCCACCAGCAGAGATATGAATGAGCAGTTCTTC. This sequence encodes CATSRDMNEQFF.

The chain has TRBV4-3 and TRBJ2-5, with TRBD1 identical over 10 bases. Germline CDR1 reads LGHNA; CDR2 reads YSLEER. The CDR3 spans 15 residues. The ends lost 4 bases at V and 5 bases at J; junction bases unmatched: 7. CDR3 DNA: TGCGCCAGCAGCCTGGGGACAGGGGAAGGTGAGACCCAGTACTTC. Residues: CASSLGTGEGETQYF.

The J gene is TRBJ2-1, the V gene TRBV24-1; 7 bases fit TRBD1. CDR1 and CDR2 (germline): KGHDR, SFDVKD. V was pared by 4 bases and J by 8 bases, with 13 bases of the junction left unmatched. The CDR3 spans 16 residues. This CDR3 reads CATSDPNRGSAHEQFF. The CDR3 DNA sequence: TGTGCCACCAGTGACCCCAACAGGGGCTCGGCCCATGAGCAGTTCTTC.

This chain connects TRBV7-8 to TRBJ1-1; possibly TRBD1 for D (6 bases). Germline CDR1 and CDR2: SGHVS and FQNEAQ. V lost 1 base and J 3 bases, leaving 12 bases between the germline ends. There are 15 residues in the CDR3. CDR3 sequence: CASSLVGGQYTEAFF. The CDR3 DNA follows: TGTGCCAGCAGCTTAGTGGGGGGACAATACACTGAAGCTTTCTTT.

This rearrangement joins TRBV2 to TRBJ2-6; D possibly corresponds to TRBD1 (6 bases). Trimming stripped 3 bases from V and 1 base from J, with 7 bases between. The germline gives CDR1 SNHLY, CDR2 FYNNEI. This CDR3 region has 15 residues. For the CDR3, the DNA is TGTGCCAGCAGTGACCAGGGGTCTGGGGCCAACGTCCTGACTTTC. The encoded protein is CASSDQGSGANVLTF.

The rearrangement joins TRBV7-2 to TRBJ2-3; TRBD2 aligns across 8 bases. Trimming removed 7 bases from V and 4 bases from J; junction bases left unmatched: 7. Germline V gives CDR1 SGHTA, CDR2 FQGNSA. The CDR3 extends over 14 amino acids. CDR3 bases: TGTGCCAGCATCCCTAGCGGGTCACCAGATACGCAGTATTTT. Translated, it gives CASIPSGSPDTQYF.